Below, one T cell receptor (beta chain) is given with its context. What this receptor recognizes is not known. Base qualities are not recorded, but no much larger clone differs from it by a single base. The source of the sample is a study of T cell repertoires in cytomegalovirus infection (dated by TCRdb to between 2017 and 2020). Looking at the study overall: The peptide stimulations were aimed at well-studied HLA-B-restricted epitopes as well as recently identified HLA-C-restricted CMV epitopes, whose presentation resists viral immunomodulation. Because public TCR beta signatures pointed to carriage of CMV infection together with the matching HLA type, the HLA type of each donor mattered for the analysis.

The treatment or condition label on this specimen signifies: in vitro stimulation with specific CMV peptide epitopes to enrich CMV-specific T cells. The sequencer was an Illumina HiSeq 1500. TCRdb trimmed public reads at Q25 via fastp, called clones via MiXCR and kept in-frame beta chains. All rows with the same CDR3 protein become a single entry with the most common DNA and genes. This sample holds about 920,000 distinct CDR3 sequences; roughly a third were observed only once. The ten top clones hold roughly 13% of the sample. V gives up 1 base and J gives up 0 bases, and the segment between their germline ends measures 13 bases. From the cysteine through the phenylalanine, the CDR3 covers 16 amino acids. CDR3 DNA is the only sequence kept; it has 48 bases, read in frame from the first base. CDR1 SGHVS and CDR2 FQNEAQ are derived from the germline V gene. Study-wide conclusions, independent of this receptor: Cumulative frequency of public TCR beta family members discriminated carriers of CMV infection plus the relevant HLA type in this cohort and an independent 352-donor cohort. In the ex vivo response, HLA-C-restricted CMV-specific TCR beta clonotypes were dominant, and in two of eight donors the single most frequent clonotype came from this HLA-C-restricted group.

The source is a human donor in good health (CMV status not recorded). Some clones in this sample may be carry-over from other donors' samples. Sequences were derived from cultured CD8+ T cells from PBMCs, sampled from culture after CMV antigen stimulation. Recombination linked TRBV7-8 to TRBJ2-7; tentative D gene TRBD1, with 6 bases matching. The DNA sequence is given as TGTGCCAGCAGCTTAGATGACAGGTTTTACTCCTACGAGCAGTACTTC. The translation is CASSLDDRFYSYEQYF.